Listed below are T cell receptor beta chains from one sample, sequenced in a study of shared clonotypes between healthy human individuals. Clones were read by immunoSEQ multiplex PCR, and TCRdb kept only the in-frame ones, dropping some. The repertoire holds about 980,000 clones, with over 75% as singletons. The specimen was memory CD4+ T cells sorted from blood. These receptors originate from a man aged 18 to 29 in good health. CDR3s include the opening cysteine and the closing phenylalanine or tryptophan. The order of the fields is clone size, V gene, D gene, J gene, CDR3 DNA, CDR3 protein. D genes are given only for firm matches. Rows may omit the clone size; those that give it use once, few, many or a size class.

>.|TRBV6-6|TRBD1|TRBJ1-1
TGTGCCAGCAGTTATCCGGGACAGCATCTGAACACTGAAGCTTTCTTT
CASSYPGQHLNTEAFF
>many|TRBV18|.|TRBJ2-5
TGTGCCAGCTCACCGGGCAGAGAGACCCAGTACTTC
CASSPGRETQYF
>.|TRBV4-3|.|TRBJ1-1
TGCGCCAGCAGCCGTAACCTGGCGCCAGGATACACTGAAGCTTTCTTT
CASSRNLAPGYTEAFF
>.|TRBV11-2|TRBD2|TRBJ2-1
TGTGCCAGCAGCTTAACTAGCGGGGCGGGGAATGAGCAGTTCTTC
CASSLTSGAGNEQFF
>.|TRBV7-9|.|TRBJ2-7
TGTGCCAGCAGCTTAACAGGCGCTAGGTCCTACGAGCAGTACTTC
CASSLTGARSYEQYF
>few|TRBV25-1|TRBD1|TRBJ1-1
TGTGCCAGCAGAGGGGGACAGGTGGGTGGCACTGAAGCTTTCTTT
CASRGGQVGGTEAFF
>.|TRBV5-1|.|TRBJ2-2
TGCGCCAGCAGCGTCCTACTAGCGAACACCGGGGAGCTGTTTTTT
CASSVLLANTGELFF
>.|TRBV11-3|.|TRBJ2-3
TGTGCCAGCAGCTTAGGTCAGCTCGGCACAGATACGCAGTATTTT
CASSLGQLGTDTQYF
>.|TRBV28|.|TRBJ2-3
TGTGCCAGCAGTCCCTGGGGCAGCACAGATACGCAGTATTTT
CASSPWGSTDTQYF
>.|TRBV7-2|TRBD1|TRBJ1-2
TGTGCCAGCAGCAATGTCGTCCCCACGACAGGGGCGGGTTATGGCTACACCTTC
CASSNVVPTTGAGYGYTF
>.|TRBV7-9|.|TRBJ1-1
TGTGCCAGCAGCGCCCTCATCAGGGGAGGGACTGAAGCTTTCTTT
CASSALIRGGTEAFF
>.|TRBV7-2|.|TRBJ1-2
TGTGCCAGCAGCTCCCAACCTGGTGGGGGAGGGGGCTATGGCTACACCTTC
CASSSQPGGGGGYGYTF
>.|TRBV12-5|.|TRBJ1-2
TGTGCTAGTGGTTTGGTACAGGAGAACTATGGCTACACCTTC
CASGLVQENYGYTF
>.|TRBV14|.|TRBJ1-1
TGTGCCAGCAGCCAGAACAGGTACACTGAAGCTTTCTTT
CASSQNRYTEAFF
>.|TRBV7-8|.|TRBJ1-1
TGTGCCAGCAGCGCCCAGCTGGGTTTGAACACTGAAGCTTTCTTT
CASSAQLGLNTEAFF
>.|TRBV4-2|TRBD1|TRBJ2-5
TGTGCCAGCAGCCAAACCGGACAGGGGCGGTGGGAGACCCAGTACTTC
CASSQTGQGRWETQYF
>.|TRBV6-1|TRBD1|TRBJ1-1
TGTGCCAGCAGGACAGGGACCATGAACACTGAAGCTTTCTTT
CASRTGTMNTEAFF
>.|TRBV18|.|TRBJ2-7
TGTGCCAGCTCAATGGGGGGACACTACGAGCAGTACTTC
CASSMGGHYEQYF
>few|TRBV4-1|.|TRBJ2-5
TGCGCCAGCAGCGCTAGGGGGACCCAGTACTTC
CASSARGTQYF
>.|TRBV13|TRBD1|TRBJ1-1
TGTGCCAGCAGCTTAGCGGCAGGGGGAAACACTGAAGCTTTCTTT
CASSLAAGGNTEAFF
>.|TRBV5-1|TRBD1|TRBJ2-7
TGCGCCAGCAGGAAGGAACAGGGGTCCTACGAGCAGTACTTC
CASRKEQGSYEQYF
>once|TRBV7-3|.|TRBJ2-5
TGTGCCAGCAGCTTAACGCCACAGCTAATGGAGACCCAGTACTTC
CASSLTPQLMETQYF
>.|TRBV6-1|.|TRBJ2-1
TGTGCCAGCAAGGGGAATTACAATGAGCAGTTCTTC
CASKGNYNEQFF
>.|TRBV28|.|TRBJ1-5
TGTGCCAGCAGTTTACCCTACTATAGCAATCAGCCCCAGCATTTT
CASSLPYYSNQPQHF